This T cell receptor (beta chain) was obtained from a study of blood T cell repertoires in COVID-19. Per the study methods: Using reference gene primer amplification, nucleated cell counts were estimated. Some clones are missing from TCRdb's copy, which holds only in-frame ones; the method was immunoSEQ multiplex PCR. The V and J calls and clone size are taken from that table; D and trimming were inferred from the DNA. The data contain 120,000 to 150,000 clones, approximately 85% of them singletons. Trimming removed 0 bases from V and 4 bases from J, with 6 bases in between. CDR1 and CDR2 (germline): LNHDA, SQIVND (reference sequence). This CDR3 is built from 14 residues.

This receptor was obtained from a woman aged 55 to 70 with COVID-19, enrolled during active disease. The chain is built from TRBV19 and TRBJ2-2; D gene uncertain. What was sequenced was peripheral blood. CDR3 region: CASSIDWATGELFF. DNA for the CDR3: TGTGCCAGTAGTATAGATTGGGCCACCGGGGAGCTGTTTTTT.